This T cell receptor (beta chain) was observed in a study of TIL therapy for anti-PD-1-resistant metastatic lung cancer. The CDR3 has 18 amino acids. The time point: pre-treatment sample, taken before nivolumab and TIL therapy. Most excised metastases sampled were pleural nodules or supraclavicular lymph nodes. The immunoSEQ assay was v3. Sequencing was performed with immunoSEQ multiplex PCR; in TCRdb, only in-frame clones are kept and a portion is missing. The sample includes over 4,500 clones, 60% to 65% of them seen just once. Source: tumor tissue, taken at baseline. V is TRBV21-1 and J is TRBJ1-3; the listed D gene, TRBD1, was not tested against the DNA. TRBV21-1 is assigned pseudogene status. This clonotype was sampled from a man aged 65 to 85 with non-small cell lung cancer. The DNA of the CDR3 is TGTGCCAGCAGCGAGGCTGGGACAGGGGGCGCGGCTGGAAACACCATATATTTT. This translates into CASSEAGTGGAAGNTIYF.